What follows are 8 T cell receptor beta chains derived from one specimen sequenced in a study of cytomegalovirus exposure and HLA in healthy donors. With 60 Vbeta and 13 Jbeta primers, the PCR was carried out. Only in-frame clones appear in the TCRdb table, and some are missing; sequencing was by immunoSEQ multiplex PCR. Among 65,000 to 80,000 clones, around 84% were seen once, and the ten largest hold roughly 8.9%. The sequenced material came from PBMCs. Source of these receptors: a woman in her 40s in good health and CMV-seropositive.

The chain combines TRBV6-5 with TRBJ2-2; D remains ambiguous. V dropped 0 bases and J dropped 4 bases, with 9 bases sitting between them. This CDR3 comprises 15 residues. Per germline, CDR1 MNHEY and CDR2 SVGAGI. CDR3 loop: CASSYSRYATGELFF. CDR3 in DNA: TGTGCCAGCAGTTACTCGAGATATGCCACCGGGGAGCTGTTTTTT.

V gene TRBV10-3 combines with J gene TRBJ1-4, with D possibly matching TRBD1 (5 bases). Trimming took off 3 bases at V and 4 bases at J, with 9 bases between the two ends. This CDR3 has 14 residues. Germline V gene sequence: CDR1 ENHRY, CDR2 SYGVKD. CDR3 in amino acids: CAISDRRGNEKLFF. The CDR3, as DNA: TGTGCCATCAGTGATCGGAGGGGTAATGAAAAACTGTTTTTT.

About this clone: The junction and the germline gene differ at one end; a read error may be behind it. This sample includes further DNA sequences coding for the same CDR3. In DNA, the CDR3 is TGTGCCAGCAGCCTAGAATACAGCTCCGGGGAGCTGTTTTTT. Protein sequence: CASSLEYSSGELFF. This chain links TRBV11-2 with TRBJ2-2; D call uncertain. Germline V gene sequence: CDR1 SGHAT, CDR2 FQNNGV. CDR3 length equals 14 residues.

The chain is built from TRBV28 and TRBJ2-7, with 11 positions matching TRBD1. In germline, CDR1 is MDHEN, CDR2 SYDVKM. The CDR3 loop spans 14 amino acids. Germline trimming cut 5 bases from V and 6 bases from J; bases unmatched to any gene: 6. Written as DNA, the CDR3 is TGTGCCAGCAGTCCCCGGACAGGGGGCGGCGAGCAGTACTTC. Amino acid sequence: CASSPRTGGGEQYF.

The chain couples TRBV6-1 to TRBJ1-4; D is ambiguous. V lost 0 bases and J 5 bases, leaving 10 bases between the germline ends. The V gene's germline CDR1 is MNHNS and CDR2 SASEGT. There are 15 residues in the CDR3. The CDR3 nucleotides are TGTGCCAGCAGTGAAGCGCGGCAACCCAATGAAAAACTGTTTTTT. It is translated as CASSEARQPNEKLFF.

The chain combines TRBV4-3 with TRBJ1-3, with 7 bases aligning to TRBD1. CDR1 is LGHNA and CDR2 is YSLEER in the germline V gene. The CDR3 spans 18 residues. V lost 0 bases and J lost 1; bases outside the gene matches: 9. CDR3 sequence: CASSQDDGRGTSGNTIYF. The CDR3 DNA is TGCGCCAGCAGCCAAGACGATGGCAGGGGGACTTCTGGAAACACCATATATTTT.

V gene TRBV5-1 combines with J gene TRBJ2-5; 8 bases agree with TRBD2. The CDR3 sequence is 15 residues long. Trimming cost V 0 bases and J 2 bases; bases outside gene matches: 3. Germline V lookup: CDR1 SGHRS, CDR2 YFSETQ. The DNA for the CDR3 is TGCGCCAGCAGCTTGGTTTCGGGGGGGCAAGAGACCCAGTACTTC. As protein: CASSLVSGGQETQYF.

This chain links TRBV7-8 with TRBJ1-2; D call uncertain. V lost 5 bases to trimming and J lost 5 bases, with 12 bases between them. The CDR3 is 13 residues long. Germline V gene lookup returns CDR1 SGHVS and CDR2 FQNEAQ. The CDR3 DNA reads as TGTGCCAGCAGCCCCACGACACCTTATGGCTACACCTTC. Its translation: CASSPTTPYGYTF.